This TCR beta chain appears in the sequencing data of a study of cytomegalovirus exposure and HLA in healthy donors. The length of the CDR3 is 16 residues. The V gene end was trimmed by 4 bases and the J gene end by 8 bases; junction bases not matched to a gene: 13. Germline V lookup: CDR1 SGDLS, CDR2 YYNGEE. Primers: 60 Vbeta forward and 13 Jbeta reverse. The authors' processing: The authors later counted 65 million to 80 million unique TCR beta chains, roughly 11 million of them shared. TCRdb's copy holds only in-frame clones and misses some; the assay was immunoSEQ multiplex PCR. That table gives V, J and clone size, and the DNA gave D and trimming. In the table there are roughly 130,000 clones, around two thirds of which are singletons. In this sample, this clone turned up once. The antigen remains undetermined. The study's findings and limits: In a later analysis, TCR beta V- and J-gene trimming showed a link to a missense DCLRE1C variant.

The TCR originated in a male donor in good health and CMV-seronegative. Sequenced: PBMCs. This rearrangement joins TRBV9 to TRBJ2-1; 9 bases are a match to TRBD2. CDR3 region: CASSPLGGGAGDEQFF. CDR3 sequence (DNA): TGTGCCAGCAGCCCTCTAGGCGGGGGGGCGGGAGATGAGCAGTTCTTC.